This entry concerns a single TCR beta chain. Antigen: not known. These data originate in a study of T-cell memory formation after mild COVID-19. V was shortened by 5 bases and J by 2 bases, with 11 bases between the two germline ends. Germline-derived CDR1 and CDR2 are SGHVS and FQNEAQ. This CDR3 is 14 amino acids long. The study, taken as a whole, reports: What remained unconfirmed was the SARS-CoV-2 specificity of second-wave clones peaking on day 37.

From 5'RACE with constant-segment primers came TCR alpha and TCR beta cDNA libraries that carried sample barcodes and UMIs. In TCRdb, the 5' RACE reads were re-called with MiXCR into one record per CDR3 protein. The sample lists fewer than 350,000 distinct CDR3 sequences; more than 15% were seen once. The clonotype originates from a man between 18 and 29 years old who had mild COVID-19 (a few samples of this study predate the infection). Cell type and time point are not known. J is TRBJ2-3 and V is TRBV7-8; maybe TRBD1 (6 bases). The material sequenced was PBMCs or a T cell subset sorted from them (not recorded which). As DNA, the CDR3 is TGTGCCAGCAGCCCGGGACAACTCACAGATACGCAGTATTTT. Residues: CASSPGQLTDTQYF.